This TCR beta chain was captured in a study of T cell repertoires in cytomegalovirus infection. Study summary: Indications came from public TCR beta signatures; they pointed to CMV infection and to a matching HLA type.

Germline CDR1 SGHAT, CDR2 FQNNGV. Trimming removed 5 bases at V and 0 bases at J, with 23 bases between. The length of the CDR3 is 20 residues. This clonotype was recorded many times. TCRdb ran MiXCR on the reads and lists one entry per CDR3 protein. The sample has some 320,000 distinct CDR3 sequences; more than 8% are singletons. This chain connects TRBV11-2 to TRBJ2-6; D is perhaps TRBD1 (6 bases). This receptor was taken from a human donor in good health (CMV status not recorded). Some clones in this sample may be carry-over from other donors' samples. The sequencing input was PBMCs. CDR3 loop: CASSRPYDRLVSSGANVLTF. CDR3 bases: TGTGCCAGCAGCCGACCATACGACAGGCTTGTCAGCTCTGGGGCCAACGTCCTGACTTTC. Based on the CDR3 plus reference TRBV11-2 and TRBJ2-6, the full variable domain is EAGVAQSPRYKIIEKRQSVAFWCNPISGHATLYWYQQILGQGPKLLIQFQNNGVVDDSQLPKDRFSAERLKGVDSTLKIQPAKLEDSAVYLCASSRPYDRLVSSGANVLTFGAGSRLTVL.